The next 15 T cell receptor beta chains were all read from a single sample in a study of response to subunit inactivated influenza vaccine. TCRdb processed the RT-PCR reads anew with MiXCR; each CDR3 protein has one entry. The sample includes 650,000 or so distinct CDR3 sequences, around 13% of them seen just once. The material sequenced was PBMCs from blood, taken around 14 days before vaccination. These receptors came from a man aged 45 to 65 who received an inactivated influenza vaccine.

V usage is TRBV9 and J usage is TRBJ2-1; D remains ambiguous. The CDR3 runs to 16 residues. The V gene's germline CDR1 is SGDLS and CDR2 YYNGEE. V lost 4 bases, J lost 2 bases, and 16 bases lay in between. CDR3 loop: CASSPSASYTYNEQFF. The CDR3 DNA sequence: TGTGCCAGCAGCCCCAGTGCTTCCTATACCTACAATGAGCAGTTCTTC. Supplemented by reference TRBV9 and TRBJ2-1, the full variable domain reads DSGVTQTPKHLITATGQRVTLRCSPRSGDLSVYWYQQSLDQGLQFLIQYYNGEERAKGNILERFSAQQFPDLHSELNLSSLELGDSALYFCASSPSASYTYNEQFFGPGTRLTVL.

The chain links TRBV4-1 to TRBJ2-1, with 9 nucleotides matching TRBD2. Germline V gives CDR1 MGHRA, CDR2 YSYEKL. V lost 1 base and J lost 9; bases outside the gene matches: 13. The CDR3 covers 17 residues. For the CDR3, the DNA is TGCGCCAGCAGCCAAGTGTCAGGCGGGGGGGCTTGGGGTGAGCAGTTCTTC. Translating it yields CASSQVSGGGAWGEQFF.

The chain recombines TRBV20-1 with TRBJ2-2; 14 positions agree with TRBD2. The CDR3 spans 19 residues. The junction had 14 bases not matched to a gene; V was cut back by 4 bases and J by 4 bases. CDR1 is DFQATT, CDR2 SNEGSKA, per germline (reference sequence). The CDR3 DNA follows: TGCAGTGCTACCTCCCCGGGACTAGCGGGAGTGGTGGGCACCGGGGAGCTGTTTTTT. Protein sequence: CSATSPGLAGVVGTGELFF.

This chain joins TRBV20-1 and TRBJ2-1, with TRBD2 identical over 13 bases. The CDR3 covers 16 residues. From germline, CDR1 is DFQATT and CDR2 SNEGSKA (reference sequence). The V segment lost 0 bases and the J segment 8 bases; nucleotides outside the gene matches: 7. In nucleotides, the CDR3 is TGCAGTGCTAGAGATCCTACTAGCGGGGGGGCCTATGAGCAGTTCTTC. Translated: CSARDPTSGGAYEQFF.

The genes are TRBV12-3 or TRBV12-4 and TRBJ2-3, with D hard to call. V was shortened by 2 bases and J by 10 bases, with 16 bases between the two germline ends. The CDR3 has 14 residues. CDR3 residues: CASSLLGPQGPQYF. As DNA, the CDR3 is TGTGCCAGCAGTTTATTAGGACCCCAAGGGCCGCAGTATTTT.

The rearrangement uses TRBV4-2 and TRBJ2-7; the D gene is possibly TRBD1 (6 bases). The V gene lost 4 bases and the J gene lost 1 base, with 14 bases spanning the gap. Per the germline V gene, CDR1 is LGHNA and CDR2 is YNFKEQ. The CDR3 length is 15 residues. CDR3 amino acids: CASSPAGTQSYEQYF. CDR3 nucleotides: TGTGCCAGCAGCCCCGCCGGGACACAGTCCTACGAGCAGTACTTC.

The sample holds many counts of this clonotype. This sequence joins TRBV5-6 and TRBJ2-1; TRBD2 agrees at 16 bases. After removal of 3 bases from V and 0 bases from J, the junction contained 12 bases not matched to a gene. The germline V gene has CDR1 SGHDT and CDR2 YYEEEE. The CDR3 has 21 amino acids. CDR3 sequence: CASSYTTGTSGRVSSYNEQFF. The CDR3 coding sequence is TGTGCCAGCAGCTACACAACCGGGACTAGCGGGAGGGTGAGCTCCTACAATGAGCAGTTCTTC.

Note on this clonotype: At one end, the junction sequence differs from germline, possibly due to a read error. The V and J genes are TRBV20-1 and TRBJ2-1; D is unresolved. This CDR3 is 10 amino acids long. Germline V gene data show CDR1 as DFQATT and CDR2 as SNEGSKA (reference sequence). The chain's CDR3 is CSAFHNEQFF. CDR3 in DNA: TGCAGTGCATTTCACAATGAACAGTTCTTC.

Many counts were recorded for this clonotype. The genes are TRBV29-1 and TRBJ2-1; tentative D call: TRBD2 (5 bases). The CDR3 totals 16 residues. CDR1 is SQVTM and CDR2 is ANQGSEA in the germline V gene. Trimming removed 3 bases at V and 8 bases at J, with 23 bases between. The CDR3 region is CSVDLTIPAREYEQFF. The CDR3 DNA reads TGCAGCGTTGATTTGACCATCCCTGCACGGGAATATGAGCAGTTCTTC.

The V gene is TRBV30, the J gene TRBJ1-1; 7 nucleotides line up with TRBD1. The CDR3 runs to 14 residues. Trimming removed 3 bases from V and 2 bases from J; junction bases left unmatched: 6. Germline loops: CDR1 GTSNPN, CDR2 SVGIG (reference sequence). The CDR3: CAWRTGTANTEAFF. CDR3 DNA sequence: TGTGCCTGGAGAACGGGGACAGCTAACACTGAAGCTTTCTTT. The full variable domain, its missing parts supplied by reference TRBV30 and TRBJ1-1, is SQTIHQWPATLVQPVGSPLSLECTVEGTSNPNLYWYRQAAGRGLQLLFYSVGIGQISSEVPQNLSASRPQDRQFILSSKKLLLSDSGFYLCAWRTGTANTEAFFGQGTRLTVV.

CDR3 in DNA: TGTGCCAGCAGTTACGTCTCCCGGGACGCTTACAATGAGCAGTTCTTC. This translates into CASSYVSRDAYNEQFF. The chain couples TRBV6-2 or TRBV6-3 to TRBJ2-1; D might be TRBD1 or TRBD2, each matching 5 bases. This CDR3 spans 16 amino acids. The germline V gene has CDR1 MNHEY and CDR2 SVGEGT. V lost 2 bases, J lost 4 bases, and 15 bases lay in between.

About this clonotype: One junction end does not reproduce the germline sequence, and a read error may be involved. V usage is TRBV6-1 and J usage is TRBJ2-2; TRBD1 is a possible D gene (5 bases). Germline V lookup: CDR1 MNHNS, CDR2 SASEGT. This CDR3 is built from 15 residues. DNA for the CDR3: TGTGCCAGCAGTAGCCCCCAGGGTGACACCGAGGAGCTGTTTTTT. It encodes CASSSPQGDTEELFF.

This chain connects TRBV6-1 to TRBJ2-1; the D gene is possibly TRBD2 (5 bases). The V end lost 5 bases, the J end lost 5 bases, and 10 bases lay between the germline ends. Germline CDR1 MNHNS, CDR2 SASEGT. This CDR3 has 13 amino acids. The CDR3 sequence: CASSPWRDNEQFF. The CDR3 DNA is TGTGCCAGCAGTCCCTGGCGGGACAATGAGCAGTTCTTC.

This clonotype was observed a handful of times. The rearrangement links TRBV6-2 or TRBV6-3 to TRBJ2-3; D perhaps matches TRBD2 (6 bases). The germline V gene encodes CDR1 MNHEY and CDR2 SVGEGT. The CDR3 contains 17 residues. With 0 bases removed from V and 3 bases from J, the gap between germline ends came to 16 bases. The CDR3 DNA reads TGTGCCAGCAGTTACTCTCAAAAAATGCGGGAAACAGATACGCAGTATTTT. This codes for CASSYSQKMRETDTQYF.

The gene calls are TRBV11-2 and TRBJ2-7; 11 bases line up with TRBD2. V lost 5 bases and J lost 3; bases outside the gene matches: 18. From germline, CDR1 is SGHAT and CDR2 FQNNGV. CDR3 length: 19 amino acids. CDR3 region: CASSLGTFLLAGGFYEQYF. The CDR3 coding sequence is TGTGCCAGCAGCCTCGGAACTTTTCTTCTAGCGGGGGGCTTCTACGAGCAGTACTTC.